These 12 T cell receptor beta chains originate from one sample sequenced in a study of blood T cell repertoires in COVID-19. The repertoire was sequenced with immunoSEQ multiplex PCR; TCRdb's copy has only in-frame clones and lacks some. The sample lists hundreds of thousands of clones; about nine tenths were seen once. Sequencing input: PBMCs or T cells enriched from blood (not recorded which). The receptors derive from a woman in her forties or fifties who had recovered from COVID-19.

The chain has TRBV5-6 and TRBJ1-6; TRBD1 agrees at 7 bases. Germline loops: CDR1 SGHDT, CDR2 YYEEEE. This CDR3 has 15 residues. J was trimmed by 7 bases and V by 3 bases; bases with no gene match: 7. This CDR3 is CASSWDSQGNSPLHF. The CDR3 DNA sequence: TGTGCCAGCAGCTGGGACAGCCAAGGGAATTCACCCCTCCACTTT.

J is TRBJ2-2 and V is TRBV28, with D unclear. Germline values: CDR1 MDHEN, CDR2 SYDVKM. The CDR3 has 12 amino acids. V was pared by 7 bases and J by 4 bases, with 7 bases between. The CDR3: CASTPITGELFF. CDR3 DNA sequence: TGTGCCAGCACCCCAATCACCGGGGAGCTGTTTTTT. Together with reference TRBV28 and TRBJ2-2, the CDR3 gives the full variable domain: DVKVTQSSRYLVKRTGEKVFLECVQDMDHENMFWYRQDPGLGLRLIYFSYDVKMKEKGDIPEGYSVSREKKERFSLILESASTNQTSMYLCASTPITGELFFGEGSRLTVL.

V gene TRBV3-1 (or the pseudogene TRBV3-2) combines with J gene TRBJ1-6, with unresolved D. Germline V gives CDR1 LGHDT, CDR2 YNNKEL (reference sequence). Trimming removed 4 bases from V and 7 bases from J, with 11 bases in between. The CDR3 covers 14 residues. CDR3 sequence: CASSRAQQNSPLHF. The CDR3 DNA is TGTGCCAGCAGCCGGGCCCAACAGAATTCACCCCTCCACTTT.

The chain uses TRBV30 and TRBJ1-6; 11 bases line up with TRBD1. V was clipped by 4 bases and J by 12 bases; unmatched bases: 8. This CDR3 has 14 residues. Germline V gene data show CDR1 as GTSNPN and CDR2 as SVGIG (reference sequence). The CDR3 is CAWTTTGTGGPLHF. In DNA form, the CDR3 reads TGTGCCTGGACTACTACCGGGACAGGGGGACCCCTCCACTTT.

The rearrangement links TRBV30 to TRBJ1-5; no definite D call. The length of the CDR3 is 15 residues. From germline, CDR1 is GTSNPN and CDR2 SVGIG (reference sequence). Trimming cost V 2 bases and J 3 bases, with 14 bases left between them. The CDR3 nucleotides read TGTGCCTGGAGTCCCGGGGAAGGGATCAATCAGCCCCAGCATTTT. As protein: CAWSPGEGINQPQHF.

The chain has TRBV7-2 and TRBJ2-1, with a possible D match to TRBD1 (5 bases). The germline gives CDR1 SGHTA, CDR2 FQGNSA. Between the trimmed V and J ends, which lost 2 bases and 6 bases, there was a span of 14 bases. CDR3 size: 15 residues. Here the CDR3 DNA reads TGTGCCAGCAGCTTATCCCGGGTAGGGGTCAATGAGCAGTTCTTC. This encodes CASSLSRVGVNEQFF.

The CDR3 loop is CASGDRVGNTGELFF. For the CDR3, the DNA is TGCGCCAGCGGAGACAGGGTCGGGAACACCGGGGAGCTGTTTTTT. The V gene is TRBV10-1, the J gene TRBJ2-2; 7 bases fit TRBD1. CDR3 length equals 15 residues. Germline lookup yields CDR1 WNHNN and CDR2 SYGVQD (reference sequence). The V segment lost 8 bases and the J segment 1 base; nucleotides outside the gene matches: 7.

Here the CDR3 reads CAWSVANYGYTF. The CDR3 coding sequence is TGTGCCTGGAGTGTCGCTAACTATGGCTACACCTTC. This sequence joins TRBV30 and TRBJ1-2; D unclear. V lost 0 bases and J 0 bases, leaving 2 bases between the germline ends. The CDR3 consists of 12 residues. Germline lookup yields CDR1 GTSNPN and CDR2 SVGIG (reference sequence).

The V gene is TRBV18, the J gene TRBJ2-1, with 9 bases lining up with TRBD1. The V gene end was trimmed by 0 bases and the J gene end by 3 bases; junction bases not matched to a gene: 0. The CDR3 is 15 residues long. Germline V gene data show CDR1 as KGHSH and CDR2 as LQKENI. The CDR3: CASSPPGQGYNEQFF. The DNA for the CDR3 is TGTGCCAGCTCACCACCGGGACAGGGCTACAATGAGCAGTTCTTC.

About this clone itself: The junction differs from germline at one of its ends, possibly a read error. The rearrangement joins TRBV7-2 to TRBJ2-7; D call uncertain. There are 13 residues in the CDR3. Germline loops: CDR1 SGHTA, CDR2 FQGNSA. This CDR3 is CASSQLRAYEQYF. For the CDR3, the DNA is TGTGCCAGCAGCCAATTACGAGCCTATGAGCAGTACTTC.

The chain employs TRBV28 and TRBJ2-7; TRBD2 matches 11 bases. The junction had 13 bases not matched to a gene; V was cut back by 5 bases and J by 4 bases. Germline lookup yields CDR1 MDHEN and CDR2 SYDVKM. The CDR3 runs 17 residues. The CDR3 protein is CASSPSRVSGRAYEQYF. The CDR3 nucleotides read TGTGCCAGCAGTCCCTCGCGGGTTAGCGGGAGGGCTTACGAGCAGTACTTC.

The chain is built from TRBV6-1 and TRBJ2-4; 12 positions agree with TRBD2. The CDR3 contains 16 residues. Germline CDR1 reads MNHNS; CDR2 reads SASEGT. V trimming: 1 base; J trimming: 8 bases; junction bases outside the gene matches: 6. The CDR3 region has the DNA TGTGCCAGCAGTGAAGTGCTAGCGGGAGGGCAGGACATTCAGTACTTC. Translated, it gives CASSEVLAGGQDIQYF.